Shown below are 5 T cell receptor beta chains from a single sample sequenced in a study of cytomegalovirus exposure and HLA in healthy donors. Sequencing was performed with immunoSEQ multiplex PCR; in TCRdb, only in-frame clones are kept and a portion is missing. The sample carries 55,000 to 75,000 clones, about 95% recorded once. The sequenced sample was PBMCs. Every receptor here comes from a woman aged 18-29 years in good health and CMV-seronegative.

The chain has TRBV6-5 and TRBJ2-2; tentatively, D is TRBD2 (6 bases). The CDR3 extends over 13 amino acids. Germline V gene sequence: CDR1 MNHEY, CDR2 SVGAGI. Trimming took off 8 bases at V and 2 bases at J, with 9 bases between the two ends. The CDR3 spells CASVEGNTGELFF. The CDR3 coding sequence is TGTGCCAGCGTGGAGGGCAACACCGGGGAGCTGTTTTTT.

The rearrangement joins TRBV7-3 to TRBJ2-2; possibly TRBD2 for D (5 bases). There are 15 residues in the CDR3. Germline V gives CDR1 SGHTA, CDR2 FQGTGA. Trimming shortened V by 0 bases and J by 5 bases, and 10 bases separated the two germline ends. CDR3 loop: CASSLTSLATGELFF. Here the CDR3 DNA reads TGTGCCAGCAGCTTAACATCGCTAGCAACCGGGGAGCTGTTTTTT.

The chain couples TRBV5-1 to TRBJ2-7; the match to TRBD2 covers 8 bases. The V gene end was trimmed by 6 bases and the J gene end by 1 base; junction bases not matched to a gene: 3. The CDR3 consists of 13 residues. From germline, CDR1 is SGHRS and CDR2 YFSETQ. The CDR3 sequence is CASTRGGSYEQYF. CDR3 nucleotide sequence: TGCGCCAGCACCCGGGGGGGTTCCTACGAGCAGTACTTC.

The chain links TRBV5-6 to TRBJ1-5; 7 bases match TRBD1. Germline V gene sequence: CDR1 SGHDT, CDR2 YYEEEE. With V trimmed by 4 bases and J by 5 bases, 9 bases remained unmatched. The CDR3 is 15 amino acids. CDR3 sequence: CASSPRQGWDQPQHF. The CDR3 DNA is TGTGCCAGCAGCCCGCGACAGGGCTGGGATCAGCCCCAGCATTTT.

Points on this clone: One end of the junction is discordant with germline, which a read error may explain. The J gene is TRBJ2-1, the V gene TRBV19, with D perhaps matching TRBD2 (5 bases). Germline V gene lookup returns CDR1 LNHDA and CDR2 SQIVND (reference sequence). CDR3 size: 12 residues. The CDR3 region has the DNA TGTGCCAGTAGTACATCCGGGAATCGTAAAATCTTC. Translated: CASSTSGNRKIF.